The 3 T cell receptor beta chains reported below all come from one sample, sequenced in a study of cytomegalovirus exposure and HLA in healthy donors. 60 Vbeta and 13 Jbeta primers were used in PCR. TCRdb's copy holds only in-frame clones and misses some; the assay was immunoSEQ multiplex PCR. The sample records under 200,000 clones, roughly 85% being singletons. Sequenced input: PBMCs. The origin of the receptors is a male donor in good health and CMV-seronegative.

The rearrangement joins TRBV11-2 to TRBJ2-1, with 9 bases matching TRBD2. J gave up 4 bases and V 9 bases, and 7 bases lay outside the gene matches. Looked up from germline, CDR1 is SGHAT and CDR2 is FQNNGV. This CDR3 region has 14 residues. CDR3 loop: CASGGGGVYNEQFF. In DNA form, the CDR3 reads TGTGCCAGTGGTGGCGGGGGGGTGTACAATGAGCAGTTCTTC. The full variable domain, its missing parts supplied by reference TRBV11-2 and TRBJ2-1, is EAGVAQSPRYKIIEKRQSVAFWCNPISGHATLYWYQQILGQGPKLLIQFQNNGVVDDSQLPKDRFSAERLKGVDSTLKIQPAKLEDSAVYLCASGGGGVYNEQFFGPGTRLTVL.

The CDR3 DNA reads as TGTGCCAGCAGCTTAGTTCAGGGTGTCGGTGGAAACACCATATATTTT. This encodes CASSLVQGVGGNTIYF. V is TRBV7-9 and J is TRBJ1-3; the D gene is possibly TRBD1 (5 bases). V lost 1 base to trimming and J lost 3 bases, with 13 bases between them. CDR1 is SEHNR, CDR2 FQNEAQ, per germline (reference sequence). This CDR3 is 16 amino acids long. The complete variable domain, with remaining parts taken from reference TRBV7-9 and TRBJ1-3, reads DTGVSQNPRHKITKRGQNVTFRCDPISEHNRLYWYRQTLGQGPEFLTYFQNEAQLEKSRLLSDRFSAERPKGSFSTLEIQRTEQGDSAMYLCASSLVQGVGGNTIYFGEGSWLTVV.

V usage is TRBV1 and J usage is TRBJ2-4; the table's D call, TRBD2, was not checked against the DNA. TRBV1 is termed a pseudogene. CDR3 length: 20 amino acids. The CDR3 nucleotides are TGCACCAGCAGCCAATCAAGGACTAGCGGACACCAAGGGGGAACGGACATTCAGTACTTC. As protein: CTSSQSRTSGHQGGTDIQYF.